The present entry profiles one T cell receptor (beta chain) with its context. Its antigen is unidentified. The CDR3 end falls 3 residues outside the read, so it is completed with the germline J gene. This CDR3 region has 13 residues. The germline V gene encodes CDR1 KGHSY and CDR2 FQNENV. V shed 0 bases and J shed 8 bases, with 8 bases lying between them. These data belong to a study of T cell clonality in common variable immunodeficiency. The table came from immunoSEQ multiplex PCR; TCRdb's copy has only in-frame clones and leaves some out. There are roughly 32,000 clones in the sample, none observed a single time. Diagnosis required reduced IgG, IgA and/or IgM with specific antibody deficiency. Overall study results and limits: Compared with healthy controls, CVID subjects showed increased TCRbeta clonality, mostly in about a third. Reportedly, TCR beta sequences from common variable immunodeficiency showed fewer deletions and N-nucleotide insertions. Shared TCRbeta clones were fewer between CVID subjects than controls.

The sequence was collected from a human donor with common variable immunodeficiency. Sequencing was performed on peripheral blood mononuclear cells. This sequence joins TRBV16 and TRBJ2-1, with D maybe TRBD2 (7 bases). The CDR3: CASSQSGGHEQFF. The CDR3 bases that were read are TGTGCCAGCAGCCAATCCGGGGGGCATGAG.